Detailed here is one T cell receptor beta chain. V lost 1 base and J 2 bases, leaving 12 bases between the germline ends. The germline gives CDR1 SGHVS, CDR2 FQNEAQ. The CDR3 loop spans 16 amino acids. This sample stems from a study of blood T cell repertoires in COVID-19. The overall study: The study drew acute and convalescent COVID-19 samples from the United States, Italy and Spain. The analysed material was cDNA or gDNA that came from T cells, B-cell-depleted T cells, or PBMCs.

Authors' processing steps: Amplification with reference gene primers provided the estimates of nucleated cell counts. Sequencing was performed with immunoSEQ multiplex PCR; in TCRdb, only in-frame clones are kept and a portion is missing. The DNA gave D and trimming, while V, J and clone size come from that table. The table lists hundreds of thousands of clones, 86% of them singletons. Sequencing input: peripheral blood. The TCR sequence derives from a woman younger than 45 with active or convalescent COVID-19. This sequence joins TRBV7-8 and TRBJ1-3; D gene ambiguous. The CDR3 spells CASSLGNRGAGNTIYF. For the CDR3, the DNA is TGTGCCAGCAGCTTAGGCAACCGCGGGGCTGGAAACACCATATATTTT. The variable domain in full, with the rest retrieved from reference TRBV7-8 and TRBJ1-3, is GAGVSQSPRYKVAKRGQDVALRCDPISGHVSLFWYQQALGQGPEFLTYFQNEAQLDKSGLPSDRFFAERPEGSVSTLKIQRTQQEDSAVYLCASSLGNRGAGNTIYFGEGSWLTVV.